This TCR beta chain is from a study of shared clonotypes between healthy human individuals. Whole-study results and caveats: Sequencing depth was expected to affect clonotype sharing among donors.

Trimming removed 5 bases from V and 6 bases from J; junction bases left unmatched: 8. The germline V gene has CDR1 LGHNA and CDR2 YNFKEQ. CDR3 length equals 15 residues. The protocol was immunoSEQ multiplex PCR, while the TCRdb copy is restricted to in-frame clones and leaves out a portion. The sample carries 2.3 million or so clones, approximately 93% recorded once. With regard to this clone: Its antigen is not identified.

This sequence originates from a young man in good health. Some clones in this sample may be carry-over from other donors' samples. Sequencing used naive CD4+ T cells from PBMCs. Subset noted: CD45RA+ positively selected. The V and J genes are TRBV4-2 and TRBJ2-4, with 9 bases fitting TRBD1. CDR3 protein: CASSIRQGGLNIQYF. CDR3 DNA sequence: TGTGCCAGCAGCATACGACAGGGGGGTTTAAACATTCAGTACTTC.